The subject of this entry is one T cell receptor (beta chain). The clone's antigen remains unknown. Per-base qualities were not stored, and no clone one base away is much larger. The CDR3 goes from the cysteine to the phenylalanine over 15 residues. The kept DNA is CDR3 alone, 45 bases in frame from the first base. Relative to germline, V is missing 4 bases and J is missing 4 bases, with 11 bases of the junction outside any gene match. The germline V gene encodes CDR1 SGHRS and CDR2 YFSETQ. CD8 naive samples consisted of CD45RO-negative cells that were positively selected for CCR7, yielding a CD45RA+CCR7+ population without TemRA cells. Healthy HIV-negative adults with no recently reported acute infections or vaccinations were included as donors. All donors were Caucasian adults living in Nashville, Tennessee, USA. Blood was obtained by leukapheresis, after which PBMCs were separated by Ficoll-Histopaque density gradient centrifugation and cryopreserved in liquid nitrogen vapor phase. Purity and quantity of every magnetically sorted T cell population were checked by analytical flow cytometry. Each sorted fraction had its genomic DNA isolated and then quantified by UV absorbance on a Nanodrop 2000c.

TCR CDR3 regions were amplified from genomic DNA by multiplex PCR using the deep immunoSEQ assay. Extracted genomic DNA from each cell subset was distributed evenly across all wells of several immunoSEQ 96-well plates, and each plate was treated as a replicate. For sorted subsets, each replicate PCR was loaded with approximately 200 ng genomic DNA, equivalent to 25,000 to 35,000 T cell genomes. Purified libraries were measured with a Qubit 3.0 fluorometer, size-checked on a Bioanalyzer 2100, and measured again with the KAPA Library Quantification kit. Every immunoSEQ 96-well plate was sequenced on a dedicated single-read 150-cycle Illumina NextSeq 550 flow cell. Per the source publication's procedure: Because the immunoSEQ output held only junctional sequences and lacked quality scores, the filtering could not match the filtering applied to full-length reads. Sequences were annotated with PyIR, a Python wrapper for IgBLAST v1.9, using IMGT germline references to assign V/J genes and CDR3. Reads were filtered out if the reads had weak V/J assignments (E-value above 1e-6), no CDR3, stop codons, out-of-frame junctions, or ambiguous translated residues. A V3J clonotype was defined by an identical inferred V gene, J gene, and CDR3 amino acid sequence. The percentage overlap between two repertoires was calculated by dividing the number of shared unique clonotypes by the size of the smaller repertoire. Richness of each repertoire was evaluated using RTK rarefaction, the Chao1 estimator, and Recon v2.1 estimates of unobserved clonotypes. OLGA was used to compute generation probabilities for all TCRbeta clonotypes that the gDNA method yielded from a handful of donors. The clones in this table, taken by TCRdb from immuneACCESS, are in-frame only. Not every clone is retained; where verified, under half of the shortfall comes from an unresolved V gene, and the cause of the rest is unknown. The V and J calls and clone size are taken from that table; D and trimming were inferred from the DNA. Within this sample are more than 2 million clones, with around 95% of them counted one time only. The ten largest clones add up to around 1.7% of the sample.

The sample originates from a study of shared clonotypes between healthy human individuals (dated by TCRdb to 2019 to 2021). Regarding the complete study: A couple of women and a few men aged 18 to 49 years were included in the cohort. For each donor, three plates each were used for CD4 naive and CD4 memory, two plates were used for CD8 naive, and one plate was used for CD8 memory. Different laboratories and diverse techniques were used to prepare libraries and sequence TCR repertoires, to increase sequencing depth and limit assay-specific biases. Each donor's leukapheresis produced roughly between roughly 0.85 and 10 billion PBMCs. Blood TCR repertoires of five healthy adults were deeply sequenced to estimate repertoire size and the extent of clonotype sharing between individuals. On the study overall, not on this receptor specifically: Compared with non-shared clonotypes, clonotypes shared by all four sorted-subset donors had higher generation probabilities. The genetic and exposure-history diversity represented was limited by the small number of donors. Naive subsets generally had larger estimated clonotype richness than memory subsets did. Sampling was restricted to blood, and TCR repertoires in tissue are likely to differ from TCR repertoires in blood. Across several donors, about 5% of naive CD4, around 3.3% of naive CD8, about 2% of memory CD4, and about 0.4% of memory CD8 clonotypes were shared. Based on pairwise subsampling, the degree of clonotype sharing among donors was expected to be affected by sequencing depth. Rarefaction of sorted-subset datasets indicated incomplete sequencing despite the large sequencing depth.

This clonotype was sampled from a man younger than 35 in good health. Some clones in this sample may be carry-over from other donors' samples. The chain is made from TRBV5-1 and TRBJ2-7; 7 bases in the junction line up with TRBD2. Sequenced input: naive CD8+ T cells from PBMCs. This specimen's cell subset or site label, interpreted: CD45RA+CCR7+. In nucleotide form, the sequence is TGCGCCAGCAGCCCGAGCGGGGATCGTCCGTACGAGCAGTACTTC. It encodes CASSPSGDRPYEQYF.